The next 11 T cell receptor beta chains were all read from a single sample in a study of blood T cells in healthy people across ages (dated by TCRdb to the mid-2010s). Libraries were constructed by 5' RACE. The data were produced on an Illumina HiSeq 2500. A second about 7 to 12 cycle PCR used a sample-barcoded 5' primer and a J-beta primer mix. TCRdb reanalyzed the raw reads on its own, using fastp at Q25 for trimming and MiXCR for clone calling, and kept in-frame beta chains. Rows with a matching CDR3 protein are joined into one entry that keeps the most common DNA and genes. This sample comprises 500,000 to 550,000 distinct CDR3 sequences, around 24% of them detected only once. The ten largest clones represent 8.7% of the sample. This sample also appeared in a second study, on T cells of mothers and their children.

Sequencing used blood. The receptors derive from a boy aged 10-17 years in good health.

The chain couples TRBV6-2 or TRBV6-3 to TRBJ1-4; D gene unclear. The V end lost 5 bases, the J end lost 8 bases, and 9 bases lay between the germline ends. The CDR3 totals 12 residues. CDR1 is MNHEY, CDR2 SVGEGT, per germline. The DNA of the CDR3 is TGTGCCAGCAGTCGAGTAGCGGAAAAACTGTTTTTT. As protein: CASSRVAEKLFF.

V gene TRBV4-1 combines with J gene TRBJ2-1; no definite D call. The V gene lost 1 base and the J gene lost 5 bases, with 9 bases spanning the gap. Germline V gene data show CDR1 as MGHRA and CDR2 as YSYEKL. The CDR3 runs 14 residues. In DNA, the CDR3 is TGCGCCAGCAGCCAAGTCGTCTTCAACAATGAGCAGTTCTTC. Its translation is CASSQVVFNNEQFF.

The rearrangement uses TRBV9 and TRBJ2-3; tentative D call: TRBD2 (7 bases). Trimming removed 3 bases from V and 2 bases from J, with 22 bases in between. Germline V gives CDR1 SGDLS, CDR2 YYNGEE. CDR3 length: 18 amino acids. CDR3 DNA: TGTGCCAGCAGCGGAATCCAAGGGGGGGGCCGGGTCACAGATACGCAGTATTTT. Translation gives CASSGIQGGGRVTDTQYF. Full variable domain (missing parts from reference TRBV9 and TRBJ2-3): DSGVTQTPKHLITATGQRVTLRCSPRSGDLSVYWYQQSLDQGLQFLIQYYNGEERAKGNILERFSAQQFPDLHSELNLSSLELGDSALYFCASSGIQGGGRVTDTQYFGPGTRLTVL.

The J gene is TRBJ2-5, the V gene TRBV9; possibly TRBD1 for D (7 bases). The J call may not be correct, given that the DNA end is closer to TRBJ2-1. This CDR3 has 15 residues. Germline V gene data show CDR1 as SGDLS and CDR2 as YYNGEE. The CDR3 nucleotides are TGTGCCAGCAGCGTAGGAAGCGCCTCAGGGGGGGAGCAGTTCTTC. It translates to CASSVGSASGGEQFF.

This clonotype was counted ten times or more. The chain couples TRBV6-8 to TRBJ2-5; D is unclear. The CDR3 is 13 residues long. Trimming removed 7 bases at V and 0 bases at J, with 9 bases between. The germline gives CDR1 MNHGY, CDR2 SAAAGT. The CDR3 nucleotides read TGTGCCAGCATCGGGCAAGACCAAGAGACCCAGTACTTC. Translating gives CASIGQDQETQYF.

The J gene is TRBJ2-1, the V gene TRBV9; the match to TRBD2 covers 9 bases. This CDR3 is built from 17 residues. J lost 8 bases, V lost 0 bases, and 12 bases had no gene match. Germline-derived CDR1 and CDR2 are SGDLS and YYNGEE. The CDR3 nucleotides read TGTGCCAGCAGCGTAGAATGGACTAGCGTCGTTAGGGATGAGCAGTTCTTC. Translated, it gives CASSVEWTSVVRDEQFF.

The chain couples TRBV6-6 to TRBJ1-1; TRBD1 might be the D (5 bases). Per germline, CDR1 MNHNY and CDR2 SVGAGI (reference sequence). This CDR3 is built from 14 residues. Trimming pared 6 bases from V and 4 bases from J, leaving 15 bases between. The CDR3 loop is CASSQPTRGTEAFF. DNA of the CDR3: TGTGCCAGCAGCCAGCCCACAAGGGGCACTGAAGCTTTCTTT.

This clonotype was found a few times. The CDR3 sequence: CAWSVRDYLAKNIQYF. The CDR3 DNA sequence: TGTGCCTGGAGTGTACGGGACTACCTAGCCAAAAACATTCAGTACTTC. The chain uses TRBV30 and TRBJ2-4, with 7 nucleotides matching TRBD2. CDR1 is GTSNPN, CDR2 SVGIG, per germline (reference sequence). V gave up 0 bases and J gave up 0 bases; unmatched junction bases: 5. CDR3 length: 16 residues.

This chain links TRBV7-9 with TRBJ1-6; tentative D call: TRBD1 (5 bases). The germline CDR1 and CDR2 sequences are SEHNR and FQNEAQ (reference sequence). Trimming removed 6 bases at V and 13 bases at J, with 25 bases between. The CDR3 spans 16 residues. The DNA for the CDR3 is TGTGCCAGCAGATCGAGTCCCCCCCAGGGTGAGGGCCCCCTCCACTTT. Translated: CASRSSPPQGEGPLHF.

CDR3 sequence: CASSSLAGLTHTQYF. CDR3 DNA: TGTGCCAGCAGCTCTCTAGCGGGTCTTACACATACGCAGTATTTT. This chain uses TRBV7-2 with TRBJ2-3; 8 positions match TRBD2. This CDR3 spans 15 amino acids. V was clipped by 4 bases and J by 7 bases; unmatched bases: 10. Germline V lookup: CDR1 SGHTA, CDR2 FQGNSA.

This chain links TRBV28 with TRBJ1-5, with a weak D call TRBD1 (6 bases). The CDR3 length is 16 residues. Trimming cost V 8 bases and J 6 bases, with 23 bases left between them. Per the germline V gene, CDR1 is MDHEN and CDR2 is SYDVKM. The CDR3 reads CASHRGGWGDGQPQHF. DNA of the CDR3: TGTGCCAGCCATCGAGGGGGTTGGGGGGATGGTCAGCCCCAGCATTTT.